This TCR beta chain comes out of a study of T-cell reconstitution after alpha-beta-depleted transplantation in children. This clonotype has just a few counts. Unique molecular identifiers were incorporated into the prepared TCRbeta library. TCRdb re-analysed the PCR reads in MiXCR, keeping a single row per CDR3 protein. The sample lists 500,000 to 750,000 distinct CDR3 sequences, roughly a quarter occurring once. CDR3 size: 16 residues. The V end was cut by 4 bases, the J end by 3 bases, with 18 bases between. Germline V CDR1 and CDR2: LNHDA, SQIVND (reference sequence). This TCR was recovered from a boy under two years old with Wiskott-Aldrich syndrome, due to receive a stem cell transplant. The chain is built from TRBV19 and TRBJ1-2, with D perhaps matching TRBD1 (5 bases). Sequencing used PBMCs, obtained before TCRalphabeta/CD19-depleted stem cell transplant. CDR3 nucleotide sequence: TGTGCCAGTAGTACCTGGAGAGGGGAACCTGACTATGGCTACACCTTC. This codes for CASSTWRGEPDYGYTF. The full variable domain, its missing parts supplied by reference TRBV19 and TRBJ1-2, is DGGITQSPKYLFRKEGQNVTLSCEQNLNHDAMYWYRQDPGQGLRLIYYSQIVNDFQKGDIAEGYSVSREKKESFPLTVTSAQKNPTAFYLCASSTWRGEPDYGYTFGSGTRLTVV.